The 18 T cell receptor beta chains below were found in one sample sequenced in a study of shared T cell receptors in the human thymus. Assay: immunoSEQ multiplex PCR; the TCRdb copy retains only in-frame clones and omits some. The sample holds 600,000 or so clones, 80% to 90% seen once. These data also featured in a second study, about human thymus T cells.

The sample was thymocytes. The receptors were gathered from a boy in the first two years of life with a congenital heart defect.

This clone was counted between two and nine times. The chain couples TRBV4-3 to TRBJ1-3; D possibly corresponds to TRBD1 (5 bases). Deletions cut 2 bases from V and 3 bases from J, with 17 bases between. CDR1 and CDR2 (germline): LGHNA, YSLEER. The CDR3 sequence is 17 residues long. The CDR3 reads CASSQRTEQACGNTIYF. Here the CDR3 DNA reads TGCGCCAGCAGCCAACGAACGGAACAGGCGTGTGGAAACACCATATATTTT.

The chain joins TRBV28 to TRBJ2-7; 9 bases are a match to TRBD2. Trimming took 8 bases from V and 3 from J; bases not matched to a gene: 8. This CDR3 has 14 residues. CDR1 and CDR2 (germline): MDHEN, SYDVKM. The CDR3 DNA reads as TGTGCCAGCTTAACTAGCGGGCCCTACTACGAGCAGTACTTC. Protein: CASLTSGPYYEQYF.

A few counts support this clone. The chain is built from TRBV27 and TRBJ1-2, with 9 bases that match TRBD1. CDR1 is MNHEY and CDR2 is SMNVEV in the germline V gene (reference sequence). V trimming: 2 bases; J trimming: 0 bases; junction bases outside the gene matches: 1. The CDR3 has 15 residues. The CDR3: CASSLRQGANYGYTF. CDR3 nucleotides: TGTGCCAGCAGTTTACGACAGGGGGCTAACTATGGCTACACCTTC.

The chain uses TRBV10-3 and TRBJ1-1; 7 positions match TRBD1. CDR3 size: 15 residues. Trimming at V came to 7 bases and at J to 6 bases, leaving 14 bases not matched to a gene. CDR1 is ENHRY, CDR2 SYGVKD, per germline. The chain's CDR3 is CAIKLVQGGGSEAFF. CDR3 sequence (DNA): TGTGCCATCAAGTTGGTGCAGGGGGGAGGTTCTGAAGCTTTCTTT.

The V and J genes are TRBV6-6 and TRBJ1-6; TRBD1 matches at 11 bases. Germline V gene lookup returns CDR1 MNHNY and CDR2 SVGAGI (reference sequence). The junction had 2 bases not matched to a gene; V was cut back by 6 bases and J by 10 bases. The CDR3 has 13 residues. This CDR3 reads CASSRDRGSPLHF. DNA of the CDR3: TGTGCCAGCAGCAGGGACAGGGGGTCACCCCTCCACTTT.

The count of this clone is one. The chain joins TRBV4-3 to TRBJ2-7; weak D call: TRBD2 (5 bases). CDR3 length equals 15 residues. V dropped 4 bases and J dropped 0 bases, with 13 bases sitting between them. CDR1 and CDR2 (germline): LGHNA, YSLEER. The CDR3 bases are TGCGCCAGCAGCCCGGAAGTGGGAGACTCCTACGAGCAGTACTTC. Translating it yields CASSPEVGDSYEQYF.

The genes are TRBV11-2 and TRBJ1-5, with a possible D match to TRBD1 (6 bases). The CDR3 has 13 residues. Germline CDR1 is SGHAT and CDR2 is FQNNGV. The V and J ends lost 0 bases and 10 bases respectively, with 10 bases between them. The CDR3, as DNA: TGTGCCAGCAGCTTAGATCTAGGGACACCCCAGCATTTT. Translating it yields CASSLDLGTPQHF.

V gene TRBV6-4 combines with J gene TRBJ2-2; D perhaps matches TRBD1 (6 bases). V was pared by 7 bases and J by 4 bases, with 13 bases between. The CDR3 length is 14 residues. Germline values: CDR1 MRHNA, CDR2 SNTAGT. The CDR3 region is CASKKLRGTGELFF. The DNA of the CDR3 is TGTGCCAGCAAGAAACTCAGGGGCACCGGGGAGCTGTTTTTT.

This clone was picked up one time. This chain joins TRBV4-3 and TRBJ2-7, with TRBD2 matching over 8 bases. CDR1 is LGHNA, CDR2 YSLEER, per germline. The length of the CDR3 is 16 residues. The V segment lost 4 bases and the J segment 3 bases; nucleotides outside the gene matches: 11. CDR3 bases: TGCGCCAGCAGCCCCCAGAGGGAGCGGGAGAACTACGAGCAGTACTTC. Encoded protein: CASSPQRERENYEQYF.

The J gene is TRBJ1-4, the V gene TRBV2, with D maybe TRBD1 (5 bases). Trimming removed 4 bases from V and 5 bases from J, with 8 bases in between. CDR1 SNHLY and CDR2 FYNNEI come from the germline V gene. CDR3 length equals 13 residues. CDR3 amino acids: CASSGQKNEKLFF. CDR3 nucleotide sequence: TGTGCCAGCAGTGGACAGAAAAATGAAAAACTGTTTTTT.

For this clone: Other DNA sequences in this sample translate to the same CDR3. J is TRBJ1-6 and V is TRBV20-1; D is uncertain. The germline V gene encodes CDR1 DFQATT and CDR2 SNEGSKA (reference sequence). CDR3 length: 10 amino acids. V was clipped by 6 bases and J by 6 bases, with 3 bases between them. CDR3 sequence: CSASNSPLHF. The CDR3 coding sequence is TGCAGTGCCAGTAATTCACCCCTCCACTTT.

J is TRBJ2-1 and V is TRBV5-1; 9 bases fit TRBD2. V trimming: 4 bases; J trimming: 6 bases; junction bases outside the gene matches: 17. The germline CDR1 and CDR2 sequences are SGHRS and YFSETQ. The CDR3 has 18 amino acids. CDR3 region: CASSLPGGGKREVNEQFF. Here the CDR3 DNA reads TGCGCCAGCAGCCTGCCCGGCGGTGGAAAGCGGGAGGTCAATGAGCAGTTCTTC.

The rearrangement uses TRBV7-8 and TRBJ2-7, with 9 bases identical to TRBD2. V was clipped by 6 bases and J by 3 bases; unmatched bases: 12. The CDR3 has 16 amino acids. Germline CDR1 reads SGHVS; CDR2 reads FQNEAQ. The CDR3 region has the DNA TGTGCCAGCAGTTACCCCCAAGCGGGAGGAGACTACGAGCAGTACTTC. It codes for CASSYPQAGGDYEQYF.

This chain connects TRBV5-5 to TRBJ2-7; D may be TRBD2 (5 bases). The CDR3 spans 14 residues. In germline, CDR1 is SGHKS, CDR2 YYEKEE (reference sequence). The V and J ends lost 2 bases and 7 bases respectively, with 16 bases between them. The CDR3 DNA reads as TGTGCCAGCAGCTTCATAGAGCACTCGGGGGAGCAGTACTTC. It is translated as CASSFIEHSGEQYF.

The chain combines TRBV6-6 with TRBJ1-4, with 7 bases aligning to TRBD1. V lost 5 bases and J lost 8; bases outside the gene matches: 8. CDR1 is MNHNY and CDR2 is SVGAGI in the germline V gene (reference sequence). This CDR3 is built from 14 residues. The CDR3 DNA follows: TGTGCCAGCAGTCCAGGGGGAGTAGAGGAAAAACTGTTTTTT. Translated, it gives CASSPGGVEEKLFF.

This clone was detected only once. V and J are TRBV5-1 and TRBJ2-7, with 8 bases identical to TRBD2. The V gene's germline CDR1 is SGHRS and CDR2 YFSETQ. After removal of 6 bases from V and 2 bases from J, the junction contained 13 bases not matched to a gene. This CDR3 comprises 16 residues. Here the CDR3 DNA reads TGCGCCAGCACCAAACCTGAGCGGGAGAGACCCTACGAGCAGTACTTC. It translates to CASTKPERERPYEQYF.

This rearrangement joins TRBV19 to TRBJ1-2, with D possibly TRBD1 on 5 matching bases. The germline CDR1 and CDR2 sequences are LNHDA and SQIVND (reference sequence). CDR3 length: 14 residues. V was clipped by 5 bases and J by 3 bases, with 13 bases between them. CDR3 nucleotides: TGTGCCAGTAGTCCCGGGGGGGGTCACTATGGCTACACCTTC. This translates into CASSPGGGHYGYTF.

The rearrangement links TRBV10-3 to TRBJ2-5; 11 bases match TRBD2. CDR3 length: 19 residues. The trim removed 0 bases at V and 3 bases at J, leaving 12 bases unmatched. Germline loops: CDR1 ENHRY, CDR2 SYGVKD. As DNA, the CDR3 is TGTGCCATCAGTGAGTCAAGGGACAGATTGACTAGCGGGGAAGAGACCCAGTACTTC. Protein sequence: CAISESRDRLTSGEETQYF.